One sample yielded the 10 T cell receptor beta chains listed below, sequenced in a study of PD-L1 blockade in urothelial cancer. Noted time point: peripheral blood 6 weeks after treatment start. TCRdb keeps only in-frame clones here, not all; method: immunoSEQ multiplex PCR. The sample carries 35,000 to 45,000 clones, more than 80% recorded once. Sequences were derived from PBMCs, sampled around atezolizumab (anti-PD-L1) treatment. The receptors stem from a man aged 70-80 years with urothelial cancer.

This chain links TRBV5-1 with TRBJ1-4; 8 bases are a match to TRBD1. The germline V gene encodes CDR1 SGHRS and CDR2 YFSETQ. This CDR3 spans 16 amino acids. The trim removed 4 bases at V and 2 bases at J, leaving 7 bases unmatched. The CDR3 region has the DNA TGCGCCAGCAGCATTACAGGGGGAGCGACTAATGAAAAACTGTTTTTT. Translating it yields CASSITGGATNEKLFF.

The rearrangement joins TRBV28 to TRBJ2-5; tentative D call: TRBD1 (6 bases). There are 14 residues in the CDR3. Trimming pared 6 bases from V and 14 bases from J, leaving 25 bases between. Germline CDR1 and CDR2: MDHEN and SYDVKM. In nucleotides, the CDR3 is TGTGCCAGCAGCTCGGGGACACCGGCCACCCGCCCCTACTTC. This codes for CASSSGTPATRPYF.

This sequence joins TRBV6-1 and TRBJ2-3; 11 bases align to TRBD2. V gave up 11 bases and J gave up 3 bases; unmatched junction bases: 10. Germline V CDR1 and CDR2: MNHNS, SASEGT. The CDR3 runs to 15 residues. This chain's CDR3 is CAGSLAGVRTDTQYF. CDR3 nucleotide sequence: TGTGCCGGATCACTAGCGGGAGTGAGAACAGATACGCAGTATTTT.

This chain connects TRBV19 to TRBJ2-7; 10 nucleotides match TRBD1. The CDR3 runs 13 residues. Germline values: CDR1 LNHDA, CDR2 SQIVND (reference sequence). V gave up 3 bases and J gave up 6 bases; unmatched junction bases: 2. The DNA for the CDR3 is TGTGCCAGTAGTATCGACAGGGGGCTCGAGCAGTACTTC. Its protein is CASSIDRGLEQYF.

In DNA, the CDR3 is TGCGCCAGCAGCTTGCCAGGGCAAGAGACCCAGTACTTC. Amino acid sequence: CASSLPGQETQYF. The rearrangement joins TRBV5-1 to TRBJ2-5, with a tentative D call TRBD1 (5 bases). Germline lookup yields CDR1 SGHRS and CDR2 YFSETQ. The CDR3 extends over 13 amino acids. The V gene lost 1 base and the J gene lost 2 bases, with 6 bases spanning the gap.

The CDR3 loop is CASSIGGTEQFF. Written as DNA, the CDR3 is TGTGCCAGTAGTATAGGGGGGACAGAGCAGTTCTTC. This chain links TRBV19 with TRBJ2-1; tentative D call: TRBD1 (6 bases). Looked up from germline, CDR1 is LNHDA and CDR2 is SQIVND (reference sequence). The CDR3 spans 12 residues. Trimming removed 1 base at V and 10 bases at J, with 8 bases between. The whole variable domain, filled in from reference TRBV19 and TRBJ2-1, reads DGGITQSPKYLFRKEGQNVTLSCEQNLNHDAMYWYRQDPGQGLRLIYYSQIVNDFQKGDIAEGYSVSREKKESFPLTVTSAQKNPTAFYLCASSIGGTEQFFGPGTRLTVL.

The chain employs TRBV27 and TRBJ2-7; 8 bases are a match to TRBD1. Germline assignment: CDR1 MNHEY and CDR2 SMNVEV (reference sequence). The CDR3 runs 14 residues. Germline trimming cut 5 bases from V and 3 bases from J; bases unmatched to any gene: 6. CDR3 nucleotide sequence: TGTGCCAGCAGTGTCACCGGGACAGGCTACGAGCAGTACTTC. This sequence encodes CASSVTGTGYEQYF.

V gene TRBV11-3 combines with J gene TRBJ2-4; 9 nucleotides agree with TRBD1. This CDR3 region has 16 residues. CDR1 SGHNT and CDR2 YENEEA come from the germline V gene. V shed 10 bases, J shed 3 bases, and the junction held 13 bases outside the gene matches. CDR3 nucleotide sequence: TGTGCCAACGGGACAGGGCTTAGTCTGGTCAAAAACATTCAGTACTTC. Residues: CANGTGLSLVKNIQYF.

This sequence joins TRBV30 and TRBJ2-7; tentatively, D is TRBD2 (6 bases). The germline V gene has CDR1 GTSNPN and CDR2 SVGIG (reference sequence). CDR3 length: 12 amino acids. The CDR3 DNA sequence: TGTGCATTTGGCCGGGGGTTCGACGAGCAGTACTTC. Translation: CAFGRGFDEQYF.

V gene TRBV20-1 combines with J gene TRBJ2-1; D is possibly TRBD2 (6 bases). The CDR3 loop spans 11 amino acids. V gave up 6 bases and J gave up 7 bases, with 10 bases separating them. Germline V lookup: CDR1 DFQATT, CDR2 SNEGSKA (reference sequence). The CDR3 reads CSAGSLNEQFF. In DNA form, the CDR3 reads TGCAGTGCCGGGAGTTTGAATGAGCAGTTCTTC.